The 32 T cell receptor beta chains below all came from one sample that was sequenced in a study of T cells in Graves' hyperthyroidism and ophthalmopathy. The TCR beta CDR3 regions underwent amplification using RNA transcripts as the source. Primed by the HTBI set, a first-round RT-PCR was run on the TCR CDR3. TCRdb processed the multiplex PCR reads anew with MiXCR; each CDR3 protein has one entry. The repertoire holds more than 150,000 distinct CDR3 sequences, with about a sixth as singletons. Material: blood. Receptor source: a woman in her fifties or sixties with Graves' hyperthyroidism.

The chain employs TRBV7-2 and TRBJ2-5, with a weak D call TRBD1 (5 bases). V was cut by 7 bases and J by 4 bases, with 19 bases left in between. This CDR3 has 15 amino acids. Looked up from germline, CDR1 is SGHTA and CDR2 is FQGNSA. This CDR3 reads CASNSGGAQTETQYF. The CDR3 DNA is TGTGCCAGCAACTCGGGTGGGGCCCAGACAGAGACCCAGTACTTC.

This chain joins TRBV7-2 and TRBJ1-6; D not resolved. Trimming took off 5 bases at V and 8 bases at J, with 7 bases between the two ends. This CDR3 region has 12 residues. The V gene's germline CDR1 is SGHTA and CDR2 FQGNSA. The CDR3: CASSPFDSPLHF. The CDR3 DNA is TGTGCCAGCAGCCCATTCGATTCACCCCTCCACTTT.

This clonotype was seen at least ten times. This chain joins TRBV7-8 and TRBJ1-2; 10 bases are shared with TRBD1. Germline CDR1 and CDR2: SGHVS and FQNEAQ. V dropped 5 bases and J dropped 7; count of bases not matched to a gene: 7. The CDR3 contains 14 residues. This CDR3 reads CASSPDRDRGGYTF. The CDR3 DNA reads TGTGCCAGCAGCCCCGACCGGGACAGGGGTGGCTACACCTTC.

In this sample, this clonotype turned up many times. The chain links TRBV27 to TRBJ2-3, with TRBD2 matching over 8 bases. Germline loops: CDR1 MNHEY, CDR2 SMNVEV (reference sequence). The CDR3 sequence is 14 residues long. Trimming cost V 6 bases and J 1 base; bases outside gene matches: 3. CDR3 residues: CASSPAGGTDTQYF. The CDR3 nucleotides read TGTGCCAGCAGCCCAGCGGGGGGCACAGATACGCAGTATTTT.

About this clonotype: The junction departs from germline at one end; a sequencing error may be responsible. This chain joins TRBV12-3 or TRBV12-4 and TRBJ1-2; weak D call: TRBD1 (5 bases). The CDR3 loop spans 14 amino acids. This chain's CDR3 is CASRPGLPNNGYTF. DNA of the CDR3: TGTGCCAGCAGGCCGGGACTCCCTAACAATGGCTACACCTTC.

This clonotype was recorded at least ten times. The chain employs TRBV20-1 and TRBJ2-1; 11 bases align to TRBD2. The germline gives CDR1 DFQATT, CDR2 SNEGSKA (reference sequence). V dropped 3 bases and J dropped 9; count of bases not matched to a gene: 10. The CDR3 runs 15 residues. The CDR3 region is CSASRLAGGGGEQFF. CDR3 sequence (DNA): TGCAGTGCTAGTAGGCTAGCGGGGGGCGGGGGTGAGCAGTTCTTC.

In its sample, this clonotype was seen many times. This rearrangement joins TRBV20-1 to TRBJ2-2, with 8 bases that match TRBD1. The CDR3 has 14 residues. Trimming at V came to 4 bases and at J to 4 bases, leaving 5 bases not matched to a gene. Germline V gives CDR1 DFQATT, CDR2 SNEGSKA (reference sequence). The CDR3 loop reads CSATRTGITGELFF. Here the CDR3 DNA reads TGCAGTGCTACTAGGACAGGGATCACCGGGGAGCTGTTTTTT.

This clonotype has at least ten counts. The rearrangement uses TRBV28 and TRBJ1-2, with TRBD1 matching over 9 bases. From germline, CDR1 is MDHEN and CDR2 SYDVKM. This CDR3 is built from 14 residues. Trimming took 7 bases from V and 8 from J; bases not matched to a gene: 11. The CDR3 sequence: CASNPPDRGRGYTF. Written as DNA, the CDR3 is TGTGCCAGCAACCCTCCGGACAGGGGTCGGGGCTACACCTTC.

The sample holds a few counts of this clonotype. V is TRBV6-1 and J is TRBJ1-2, with D possibly TRBD1 on 5 matching bases. CDR3 size: 14 residues. Germline values: CDR1 MNHNS, CDR2 SASEGT. Deletions cut 7 bases from V and 0 bases from J, with 12 bases between. The CDR3 protein is CASMTGPSNYGYTF. The CDR3 DNA sequence: TGTGCCAGCATGACGGGACCCTCTAACTATGGCTACACCTTC.

This clonotype was seen at least ten times. The V call is TRBV7-6, the J call TRBJ2-1; D gene ambiguous. CDR3 length equals 12 residues. Germline-derived CDR1 and CDR2 are SGHVS and FNYEAQ. The V end was cut by 2 bases, the J end by 8 bases, with 7 bases between. CDR3 protein: CASSLNGDEQFF. In DNA, the CDR3 is TGTGCCAGCAGCTTAAACGGCGATGAGCAGTTCTTC.

The CDR3 is CASSQPRQGKYGYTF. Written as DNA, the CDR3 is TGCGCCAGCAGCCAGCCTCGACAAGGGAAATATGGCTACACCTTC. V is TRBV4-1 and J is TRBJ1-2; no clear D gene. The V end was cut by 3 bases, the J end by 5 bases, with 16 bases between. Germline CDR1 is MGHRA and CDR2 is YSYEKL. The CDR3 runs to 15 residues.

This clonotype was seen at least ten times. J is TRBJ1-4 and V is TRBV6-1; perhaps TRBD1 as D (5 bases). Germline V CDR1 and CDR2: MNHNS, SASEGT. V lost 2 bases to trimming and J lost 1 base, with 8 bases between them. The CDR3 length is 15 residues. CDR3 in amino acids: CASSERGETNEKLFF. CDR3 DNA sequence: TGTGCCAGCAGTGAAAGAGGGGAAACTAATGAAAAACTGTTTTTT.

This clonotype came up a few times. V and J are TRBV2 and TRBJ1-6; maybe TRBD1 (6 bases). This CDR3 spans 15 amino acids. Between the trimmed V and J ends, which lost 3 bases and 5 bases, there was a span of 11 bases. The germline V gene encodes CDR1 SNHLY and CDR2 FYNNEI. The CDR3 spells CASSDPWTDNSPLHF. DNA for the CDR3: TGTGCCAGCAGTGACCCCTGGACAGATAATTCACCCCTCCACTTT.

In its sample, this clonotype was seen many times. The rearrangement links TRBV19 to TRBJ2-7, with 10 bases that match TRBD1. The CDR3 sequence is 14 residues long. Germline trimming cut 7 bases from V and 3 bases from J; bases unmatched to any gene: 6. The germline gives CDR1 LNHDA, CDR2 SQIVND (reference sequence). The CDR3 coding sequence is TGTGCCAGTACCGGGGGGACAGGGGTCTACGAGCAGTACTTC. Its protein is CASTGGTGVYEQYF. Complete variable domain (other parts from reference TRBV19 and TRBJ2-7): DGGITQSPKYLFRKEGQNVTLSCEQNLNHDAMYWYRQDPGQGLRLIYYSQIVNDFQKGDIAEGYSVSREKKESFPLTVTSAQKNPTAFYLCASTGGTGVYEQYFGPGTRLTVT.

This clonotype was counted at least ten times. The V and J genes are TRBV5-6 and TRBJ2-1; 9 nucleotides agree with TRBD2. Looked up from germline, CDR1 is SGHDT and CDR2 is YYEEEE. The V and J ends lost 0 bases and 8 bases, in that order; junction bases with no gene match: 6. The CDR3 runs 15 residues. The CDR3: CASSLGGGAIDEQFF. The CDR3 DNA follows: TGTGCCAGCAGCTTGGGCGGGGGGGCTATCGATGAGCAGTTCTTC.

This clonotype was counted many times. The chain joins TRBV12-3 or TRBV12-4 to TRBJ2-7; a possible D gene is TRBD1 (6 bases). With 8 bases removed from V and 1 base from J, the gap between germline ends came to 12 bases. CDR3 length: 13 residues. The CDR3 is CASGQRTSYEQYF. The CDR3 bases are TGTGCCAGCGGACAGCGGACGTCCTACGAGCAGTACTTC.

This clonotype occurred many times. The J gene is TRBJ2-1, the V gene TRBV5-1; D gene unclear. From germline, CDR1 is SGHRS and CDR2 YFSETQ. V lost 7 bases and J 3 bases, leaving 17 bases between the germline ends. The CDR3 has 15 residues. CDR3 coding DNA: TGCGCCAGCCACGGGCAGGCCCACTTCTACAATGAGCAGTTCTTC. Translation gives CASHGQAHFYNEQFF. Looking up the rest from reference TRBV5-1 and TRBJ2-1 gives the full variable domain: KAGVTQTPRYLIKTRGQQVTLSCSPISGHRSVSWYQQTPGQGLQFLFEYFSETQRNKGNFPGRFSGRQFSNSRSEMNVSTLELGDSALYLCASHGQAHFYNEQFFGPGTRLTVL.

This clonotype was observed many times. The chain employs TRBV20-1 and TRBJ2-7; the D is unclear. CDR1 and CDR2 from the germline V gene are DFQATT and SNEGSKA (reference sequence). V shed 2 bases and J shed 3 bases, with 11 bases lying between them. CDR3 length: 13 residues. This CDR3 reads CSARHASDYEQYF. The CDR3 nucleotides are TGCAGTGCTAGACACGCCAGTGACTACGAGCAGTACTTC.

J is TRBJ2-3 and V is TRBV15; 12 bases match TRBD2. CDR1 is LNHNV, CDR2 YYDKDF, per germline (reference sequence). The V segment lost 0 bases and the J segment 5 bases; nucleotides outside the gene matches: 6. CDR3 size: 17 residues. CDR3 sequence (DNA): TGTGCCACCAGCAGAGATACTCTAGCGGGGGGGCAAGATACGCAGTATTTT. It encodes CATSRDTLAGGQDTQYF.

This chain joins TRBV3-1 and TRBJ1-4; 9 bases are shared with TRBD1. The germline gives CDR1 LGHDT, CDR2 YNNKEL (reference sequence). The CDR3 is 15 residues long. After removal of 4 bases from V and 5 bases from J, the junction contained 5 bases not matched to a gene. CDR3 nucleotide sequence: TGTGCCAGCAGCCGAATGACAGGGGGGAATGAAAAACTGTTTTTT. Translation gives CASSRMTGGNEKLFF.

This clonotype was counted ten times or more. The V gene is TRBV29-1, the J gene TRBJ2-5; D unresolved. Looked up from germline, CDR1 is SQVTM and CDR2 is ANQGSEA. Trimming took off 4 bases at V and 5 bases at J, with 14 bases between the two ends. The CDR3 sequence is 13 residues long. The CDR3 coding sequence is TGCAGCGTTGCCACTGGTAGCCGGGAGACCCAGTACTTC. Translation: CSVATGSRETQYF.

In this sample, this clonotype turned up a few times. The CDR3 coding sequence is TGTGCCAGCAGCCAAGCGAGTAACTATGGCTACACCTTC. Protein product: CASSQASNYGYTF. The chain recombines TRBV4-2 with TRBJ1-2; D unclear. Trimming stripped 1 base from V and 1 base from J, with 4 bases between. The CDR3 consists of 13 residues. Per the germline V gene, CDR1 is LGHNA and CDR2 is YNFKEQ.

This clonotype was detected ten times or more. The chain links TRBV6-1 to TRBJ2-1; perhaps TRBD2 as D (6 bases). CDR3 size: 16 residues. Germline V gives CDR1 MNHNS, CDR2 SASEGT. With 6 bases removed from V and 3 bases from J, the gap between germline ends came to 18 bases. The CDR3 DNA reads as TGTGCCAGCAGCCTGGACTATAACGGGGGCTACAATGAGCAGTTCTTC. Amino acids: CASSLDYNGGYNEQFF.

This clonotype showed up many times. The CDR3 is CSARDGGNTEAFF. The CDR3 DNA follows: TGCAGTGCTAGAGATGGAGGGAACACTGAAGCTTTCTTT. The chain has TRBV20-1 and TRBJ1-1; D gene ambiguous. Trimming shortened V by 0 bases and J by 1 base, and 6 bases separated the two germline ends. This CDR3 comprises 13 residues. Germline V gene sequence: CDR1 DFQATT, CDR2 SNEGSKA (reference sequence).

V gene TRBV19 combines with J gene TRBJ2-3; TRBD2 matches at 11 bases. The CDR3 extends over 16 amino acids. Germline V CDR1 and CDR2: LNHDA, SQIVND (reference sequence). V shed 5 bases and J 0 bases; nucleotides not matched to a gene: 4. CDR3 DNA sequence: TGTGCCAGTAGTCGCGGGACTAGCGGTAGCACAGATACGCAGTATTTT. Residues: CASSRGTSGSTDTQYF.

The chain uses TRBV5-4 and TRBJ1-5; D remains ambiguous. This CDR3 contains 14 residues. Germline CDR1 and CDR2: SGHNT and YYREEE (reference sequence). With 0 bases removed from V and 5 bases from J, the gap between germline ends came to 9 bases. The chain's CDR3 is CASSLGRTHQPQHF. CDR3 nucleotides: TGTGCCAGCAGCTTGGGCAGAACCCATCAGCCCCAGCATTTT.

This clonotype was counted between two and nine times. The CDR3 DNA is TGCAGTGCTAGAGGTGGGATTCGGGCCGATCAGCCCCAGCATTTT. Amino acid sequence: CSARGGIRADQPQHF. V is TRBV20-1 and J is TRBJ1-5; unclear D gene. The CDR3 extends over 15 amino acids. V was pared by 1 base and J by 5 bases, with 15 bases between. CDR1 DFQATT and CDR2 SNEGSKA come from the germline V gene (reference sequence).

There are many counts of this clonotype. This chain uses TRBV5-6 with TRBJ2-7; possible D gene TRBD1, 5 bases. CDR3 length equals 16 residues. V was shortened by 1 base and J by 6 bases, with 20 bases between the two germline ends. Germline values: CDR1 SGHDT, CDR2 YYEEEE. The CDR3 protein is CASSLYSLNQGGEQYF. The CDR3 DNA is TGTGCCAGCAGCTTGTATTCCCTAAACCAGGGCGGCGAGCAGTACTTC.

This clonotype has at least ten counts. A single base separates this from a much larger clone, so it may be a read error. This sequence joins TRBV28 and TRBJ1-2; tentatively, D is TRBD1 (6 bases). Germline-derived CDR1 and CDR2 are MDHEN and SYDVKM. CDR3 size: 15 residues. Trimming removed 6 bases at V and 3 bases at J, with 17 bases between. In DNA form, the CDR3 reads TGTGCCAGCAGGGGGGGCCAGGGGCGTGACTATGGCTACACCTTC. Amino acid sequence: CASRGGQGRDYGYTF.

This clonotype was recorded a few times. The chain recombines TRBV5-1 with TRBJ2-5; D remains unclear. The CDR3 spans 11 residues. Germline CDR1 and CDR2: SGHRS and YFSETQ. Trimming cost V 6 bases and J 5 bases, with 8 bases left between them. In DNA, the CDR3 is TGCGCCAGCAAAAAAATTGAGACCCAGTACTTC. Translated, it gives CASKKIETQYF.

This chain connects TRBV7-9 to TRBJ1-1, with no clear D. CDR3 length: 12 amino acids. CDR1 is SEHNR, CDR2 FQNEAQ, per germline (reference sequence). The V end was cut by 5 bases, the J end by 6 bases, with 10 bases between. In nucleotides, the CDR3 is TGTGCCAGCAGCCGAGGACTGCCTGAAGCTTTCTTT. The encoded protein is CASSRGLPEAFF.

This clonotype was counted ten times or more. V is TRBV2 and J is TRBJ2-3, with TRBD1 matching over 7 bases. Germline V gene data show CDR1 as SNHLY and CDR2 as FYNNEI. Trimming took 5 bases from V and 2 from J; bases not matched to a gene: 7. The CDR3 is 15 amino acids. CDR3: CASSTTGILTDTQYF. In nucleotides, the CDR3 is TGTGCCAGCAGTACGACAGGGATTCTCACAGATACGCAGTATTTT. Complete variable domain (other parts from reference TRBV2 and TRBJ2-3): EPEVTQTPSHQVTQMGQEVILRCVPISNHLYFYWYRQILGQKVEFLVSFYNNEISEKSEIFDDQFSVERPDGSNFTLKIRSTKLEDSAMYFCASSTTGILTDTQYFGPGTRLTVL.